This is a list of T cell receptor beta chains from one sample in a study of blood T cell repertoires in COVID-19. The data were produced by immunoSEQ multiplex PCR, yet TCRdb's version contains in-frame clones alone and is incomplete. This sample has fewer than 200,000 clones; roughly 83% occur once, and the top ten carry under 4.5%. The sample comprised PBMCs or T cells enriched from blood (not recorded which). Receptors were obtained from a woman between 50 and 59 years old who had recovered from COVID-19. CDR3s include the opening cysteine and the closing phenylalanine or tryptophan. A D gene is named only where the DNA matches it firmly. The size entry is marked missing in some rows and otherwise reads once, few, many or a size class.

V: TRBV7-8
J: TRBJ2-5
size: .
D: .
DNA: TGTGCCAGCAGCTCATTGGGGGCGGAGGAGACCCAGTACTTC
CDR3: CASSSLGAEETQYF

V: TRBV11-2
J: TRBJ1-2
size: .
D: TRBD1
DNA: TGTGCCAGCAGCGCAACCGGGACAGGGACCGGCTACACCTTC
CDR3: CASSATGTGTGYTF

V: TRBV6-5
J: TRBJ2-2
size: .
D: .
DNA: TGTGCCAGCAGTTACTCCCGCGGCACCGGGGAGCTGTTTTTT
CDR3: CASSYSRGTGELFF

V: TRBV28
J: TRBJ2-1
size: once
D: .
DNA: TGTGCCAGCAGTCCCCCCGCCAACCCGCGTAATGAGCAGTTCTTC
CDR3: CASSPPANPRNEQFF

V: TRBV28
J: TRBJ2-1
size: .
D: TRBD1
DNA: TGTGCCAGTGGGTTGATTGGGACAGGGGTTGGCGGTGAGCAGTTCTTC
CDR3: CASGLIGTGVGGEQFF

V: TRBV19
J: TRBJ1-1
size: .
D: TRBD1
DNA: TGTGCCAGTAGTATCAGAGGGGGCCGTAGCACTGAAGCTTTCTTT
CDR3: CASSIRGGRSTEAFF

V: TRBV12-3/TRBV12-4
J: TRBJ1-5
size: .
D: .
DNA: TGTGCCAGCACCAGGGTAGGTAATCAGCCCCAGCATTTT
CDR3: CASTRVGNQPQHF

V: TRBV9
J: TRBJ1-6
size: .
D: .
DNA: TGTGCCAGCAGCGCCGGGGAGTCACCCCTCCACTTT
CDR3: CASSAGESPLHF

V: TRBV25-1
J: TRBJ2-2
size: .
D: TRBD1
DNA: TGTGCCAGCAGTGACTGGACAGGGGTGGCCGGGGAGCTGTTTTTT
CDR3: CASSDWTGVAGELFF

V: TRBV2
J: TRBJ1-1
size: .
D: TRBD1
DNA: TGTGCCAGCAGCAAAGGACAGGATTACGACATGAACACTGAAGCTTTCTTT
CDR3: CASSKGQDYDMNTEAFF

V: TRBV30
J: TRBJ2-3
size: once
D: .
DNA: TGTGCCTGGAGTGTGGGGGGGCTTTACACAGATACGCAGTATTTT
CDR3: CAWSVGGLYTDTQYF

V: TRBV4-1
J: TRBJ2-1
size: .
D: TRBD1
DNA: TGCGCCAGCAGCCCTCACTCGGACAGGCGGAATGAGCAGTTCTTC
CDR3: CASSPHSDRRNEQFF

V: TRBV7-9
J: TRBJ1-3
size: .
D: .
DNA: TGTGCCAGCAGCCCTAGTAGGGCCACGGGAGTTGGAAACACCATATATTTT
CDR3: CASSPSRATGVGNTIYF

V: TRBV18
J: TRBJ2-2
size: .
D: .
DNA: TGTGCCAGCTCACCATCGTCTCGGGACACCGGGGAGCTGTTTTTT
CDR3: CASSPSSRDTGELFF

V: TRBV28
J: TRBJ1-5
size: .
D: .
DNA: TGTGCCAGCAGTTTAAAGGTGGAGGGTTACCAGCCCCAGCATTTT
CDR3: CASSLKVEGYQPQHF

V: TRBV28
J: TRBJ1-2
size: .
D: .
DNA: TGTGCCAGCAGTCGTCGACACCCAAACTATGGCTACACCTTC
CDR3: CASSRRHPNYGYTF

V: TRBV28
J: TRBJ1-2
size: .
D: .
DNA: TGTGCCAGCAGTTTAACGGAGGGGTATGGCTACACCTTC
CDR3: CASSLTEGYGYTF

V: TRBV28
J: TRBJ1-2
size: .
D: .
DNA: TGTGCCAGCAGTACAGGGATTAGAAGTTCTAACTATGGCTACACCTTC
CDR3: CASSTGIRSSNYGYTF

V: TRBV12-3/TRBV12-4
J: TRBJ1-2
size: .
D: TRBD1
DNA: TGTGCCAGCAGGGGACAGGTTTGGGGCTACACCTTC
CDR3: CASRGQVWGYTF

V: TRBV7-2
J: TRBJ1-3
size: .
D: .
DNA: TGTGCCAGCAGCCCAGTCAGGGGCGCACTTTCTGGAAACACCATATATTTT
CDR3: CASSPVRGALSGNTIYF

V: TRBV29-1
J: TRBJ2-5
size: .
D: .
DNA: TGCAGCGTTGCTCGAGCGACCCAAGAGACCCAGTACTTC
CDR3: CSVARATQETQYF

V: TRBV30
J: TRBJ2-5
size: .
D: TRBD2
DNA: TGTGCCTGGAGTGTACGACTAGCAGAGACCCAGTACTTC
CDR3: CAWSVRLAETQYF

V: TRBV6-5
J: TRBJ1-5
size: .
D: TRBD1
DNA: TGTGCCAGCAGCTTGGACAGGGCGAATCAGCCCCAGCATTTT
CDR3: CASSLDRANQPQHF

V: TRBV7-9
J: TRBJ1-5
size: .
D: .
DNA: TGTGCCAGCAGCTCATGGACAGATAGCAATCAGCCCCAGCATTTT
CDR3: CASSSWTDSNQPQHF

V: TRBV7-6
J: TRBJ2-1
size: .
D: TRBD1
DNA: TGTGCCAGCAGCCTAGGACAGGGGATGAATGAGCAGTTCTTC
CDR3: CASSLGQGMNEQFF

V: TRBV9
J: TRBJ1-4
size: .
D: .
DNA: TGTGCCAGCAGCGACACCGGGAAGGGAAAACTGTTTTTT
CDR3: CASSDTGKGKLFF

V: TRBV10-1
J: TRBJ1-2
size: .
D: .
DNA: TGCGCCAGCAGTGAGTCATTGGTCGCGTTCTATGGCTACACCTTC
CDR3: CASSESLVAFYGYTF

V: TRBV5-4
J: TRBJ1-2
size: .
D: .
DNA: TGTGCCAGCTCGGGGTGGGATGGCTACACCTTC
CDR3: CASSGWDGYTF

V: TRBV28
J: TRBJ1-2
size: few
D: TRBD1
DNA: TGTGCCAGCAGTCACGCGCTATCGGGACAGGGAATTGACGGCTACACCTTC
CDR3: CASSHALSGQGIDGYTF

V: TRBV12-3/TRBV12-4
J: TRBJ1-1
size: .
D: .
DNA: TGTGCCAGCAGTTTATGGGGGGGGCTTATTTTCTTT
CDR3: CASSLWGGLIFF

V: TRBV2
J: TRBJ1-1
size: few
D: .
DNA: TGTGCCAGCAGTGCAGCTGCTATGACTGAAGCTTTCTTT
CDR3: CASSAAAMTEAFF

V: TRBV4-1
J: TRBJ2-1
size: .
D: TRBD1
DNA: TGCGCCAGCAGCCTTAGTCCGGGACAGAGCTCCTACAATGAGCAGTTCTTC
CDR3: CASSLSPGQSSYNEQFF

V: TRBV11-2
J: TRBJ1-2
size: few
D: .
DNA: TGTGCCAGCAGCCCGGACATGACATATGGCTACACCTTC
CDR3: CASSPDMTYGYTF

V: TRBV4-1
J: TRBJ1-2
size: .
D: .
DNA: TGCGCCAGCAGCCAAGACTCGGTAGGACTGCGGGGCTACACCTTC
CDR3: CASSQDSVGLRGYTF

V: TRBV29-1
J: TRBJ1-4
size: few
D: .
DNA: TGCAGCGTTGACCAGAGGCCAACTAATGAAAAACTGTTTTTT
CDR3: CSVDQRPTNEKLFF

V: TRBV5-1
J: TRBJ2-1
size: .
D: .
DNA: TGCGCCAGCAGCTTGGGATCGGGTGATGAGCAGTTCTTC
CDR3: CASSLGSGDEQFF

V: TRBV2
J: TRBJ1-2
size: .
D: .
DNA: TGTGCCAGCCTCCGACAGGAGAACTATGGCTACACCTTC
CDR3: CASLRQENYGYTF

V: TRBV7-2
J: TRBJ2-2
size: .
D: .
DNA: TGTGCCAGCAGCTTACTGGGCCCCCCAGACGGGGAGCTGTTTTTT
CDR3: CASSLLGPPDGELFF

V: TRBV10-2
J: TRBJ1-1
size: .
D: .
DNA: TGCGCCAGCGTGGGCAAGAGTTACACTGAAGCTTTCTTT
CDR3: CASVGKSYTEAFF

V: TRBV27
J: TRBJ1-5
size: .
D: TRBD1
DNA: TGTGCCAGCAGGGCAGGGGGCGGTCGACAGCCCCAGCATTTT
CDR3: CASRAGGGRQPQHF

V: TRBV5-4
J: TRBJ1-2
size: few
D: .
DNA: TGTGCCAGCAGCTTTGGGGGGGGAGAATATGGCTACACCTTC
CDR3: CASSFGGGEYGYTF

V: TRBV7-9
J: TRBJ1-6
size: .
D: TRBD1
DNA: TGTGCCAGCAGCCCGCACGGACAGGGGGCAATTCCCCTCCACTTT
CDR3: CASSPHGQGAIPLHF

V: TRBV5-8
J: TRBJ1-4
size: .
D: TRBD1
DNA: TGTGCCAGCAGCTTCGGGACAGGGGTCGTCGGTAATGAAAAACTGTTTTTT
CDR3: CASSFGTGVVGNEKLFF

V: TRBV7-7
J: TRBJ2-5
size: .
D: TRBD2
DNA: TGTGCTAGCAGCCGACTAGCGGGGGGGCCAGAGACCCAGTACTTC
CDR3: CASSRLAGGPETQYF

V: TRBV5-6
J: TRBJ1-1
size: .
D: .
DNA: TGTGCCAGCAGCTTCCGGACACGGTCTGAAGCTTTCTTT
CDR3: CASSFRTRSEAFF